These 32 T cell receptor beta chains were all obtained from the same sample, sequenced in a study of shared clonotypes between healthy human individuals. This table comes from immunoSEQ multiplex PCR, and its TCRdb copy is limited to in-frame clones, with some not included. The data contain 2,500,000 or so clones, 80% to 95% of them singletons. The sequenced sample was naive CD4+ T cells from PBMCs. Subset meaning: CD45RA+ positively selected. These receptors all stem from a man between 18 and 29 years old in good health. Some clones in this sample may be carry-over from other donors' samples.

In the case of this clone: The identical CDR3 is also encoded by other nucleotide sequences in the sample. CDR3 protein: CASSLAGVTDTQYF. The CDR3 DNA follows: TGTGCCAGCAGCCTAGCGGGAGTAACAGATACGCAGTATTTT. The V call is TRBV7-3, the J call TRBJ2-3, with 10 nucleotides matching TRBD2. The V and J ends lost 5 bases and 3 bases, in that order; junction bases with no gene match: 2. Germline V gene sequence: CDR1 SGHTA, CDR2 FQGTGA. This CDR3 region has 14 residues.

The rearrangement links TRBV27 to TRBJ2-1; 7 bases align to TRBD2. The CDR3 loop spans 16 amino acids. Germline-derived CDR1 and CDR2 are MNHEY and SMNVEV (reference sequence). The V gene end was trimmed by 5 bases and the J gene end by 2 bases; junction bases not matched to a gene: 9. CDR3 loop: CASSNPGGPPYNEQFF. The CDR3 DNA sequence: TGTGCCAGCAGTAACCCGGGGGGACCACCCTACAATGAGCAGTTCTTC.

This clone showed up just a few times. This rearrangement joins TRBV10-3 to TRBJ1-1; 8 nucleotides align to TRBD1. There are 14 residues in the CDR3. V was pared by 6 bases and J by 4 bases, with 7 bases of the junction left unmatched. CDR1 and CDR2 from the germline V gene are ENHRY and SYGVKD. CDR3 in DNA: TGTGCCATCAGCCCGACAGGGGTGAGCACTGAAGCTTTCTTT. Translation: CAISPTGVSTEAFF.

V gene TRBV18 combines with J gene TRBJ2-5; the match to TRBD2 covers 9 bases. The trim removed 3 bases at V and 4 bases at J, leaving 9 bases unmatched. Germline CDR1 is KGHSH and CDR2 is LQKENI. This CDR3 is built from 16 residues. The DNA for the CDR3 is TGTGCCAGCTCACCCGAAATAGCGGGAGACATAGAGACCCAGTACTTC. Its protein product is CASSPEIAGDIETQYF.

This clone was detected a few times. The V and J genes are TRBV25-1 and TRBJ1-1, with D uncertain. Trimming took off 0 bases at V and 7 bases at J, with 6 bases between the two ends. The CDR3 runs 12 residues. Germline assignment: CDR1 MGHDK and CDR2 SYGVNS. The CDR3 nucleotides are TGTGCCAGCAGTGAATATGGGTTTGAAGCTTTCTTT. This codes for CASSEYGFEAFF.

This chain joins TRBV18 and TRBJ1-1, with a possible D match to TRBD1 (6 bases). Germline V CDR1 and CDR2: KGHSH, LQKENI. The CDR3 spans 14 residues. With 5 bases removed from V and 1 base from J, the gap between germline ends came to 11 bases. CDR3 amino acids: CASSARGENTEAFF. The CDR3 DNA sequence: TGTGCCAGCTCAGCCAGGGGTGAGAACACTGAAGCTTTCTTT.

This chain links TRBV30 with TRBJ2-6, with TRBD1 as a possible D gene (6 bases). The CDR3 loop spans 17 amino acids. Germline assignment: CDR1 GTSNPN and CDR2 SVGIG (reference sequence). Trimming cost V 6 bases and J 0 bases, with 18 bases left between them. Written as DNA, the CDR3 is TGTGCCTGTAGGACAGCCATCGGGGACTCTGGGGCCAACGTCCTGACTTTC. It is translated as CACRTAIGDSGANVLTF.

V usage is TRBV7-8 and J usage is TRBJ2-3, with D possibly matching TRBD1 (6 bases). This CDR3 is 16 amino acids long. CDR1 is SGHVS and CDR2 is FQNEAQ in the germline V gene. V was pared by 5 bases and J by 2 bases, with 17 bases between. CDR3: CASSKIRDKYTDTQYF. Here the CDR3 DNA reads TGTGCCAGCAGCAAAATCCGGGACAAATACACAGATACGCAGTATTTT.

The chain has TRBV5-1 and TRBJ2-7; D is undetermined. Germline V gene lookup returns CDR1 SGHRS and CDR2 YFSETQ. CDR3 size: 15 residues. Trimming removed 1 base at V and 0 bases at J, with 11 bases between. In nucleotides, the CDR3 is TGCGCCAGCAGCTTGACGGGCCCCCTCTCCTACGAGCAGTACTTC. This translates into CASSLTGPLSYEQYF.

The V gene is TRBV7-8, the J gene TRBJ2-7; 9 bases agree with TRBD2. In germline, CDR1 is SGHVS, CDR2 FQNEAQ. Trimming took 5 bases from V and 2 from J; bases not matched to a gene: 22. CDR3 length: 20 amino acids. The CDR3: CASSRSGRHTTSGRTYEQYF. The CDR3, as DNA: TGTGCCAGCAGCCGCTCCGGTCGACATACAACTAGCGGGCGAACCTACGAGCAGTACTTC.

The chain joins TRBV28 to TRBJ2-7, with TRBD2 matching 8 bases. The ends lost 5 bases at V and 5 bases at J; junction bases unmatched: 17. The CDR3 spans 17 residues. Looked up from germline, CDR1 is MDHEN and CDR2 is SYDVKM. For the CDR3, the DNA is TGTGCCAGCAGTAGCCTCCTTCCGGGGCGGGGGGAGGACGAGCAGTACTTC. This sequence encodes CASSSLLPGRGEDEQYF.

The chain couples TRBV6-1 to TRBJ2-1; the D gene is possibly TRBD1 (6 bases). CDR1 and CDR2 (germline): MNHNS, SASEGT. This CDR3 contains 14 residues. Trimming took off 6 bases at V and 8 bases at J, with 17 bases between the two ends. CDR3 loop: CASRFDYRVDEQFF. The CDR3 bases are TGTGCCAGCAGATTCGACTACAGGGTCGATGAGCAGTTCTTC.

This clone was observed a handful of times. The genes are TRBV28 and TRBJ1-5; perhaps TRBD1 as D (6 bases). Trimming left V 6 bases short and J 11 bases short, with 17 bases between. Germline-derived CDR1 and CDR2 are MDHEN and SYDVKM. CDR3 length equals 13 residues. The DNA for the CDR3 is TGTGCCAGCAGCCCCCAGGGACAAGGGGCCCAGCATTTT. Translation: CASSPQGQGAQHF.

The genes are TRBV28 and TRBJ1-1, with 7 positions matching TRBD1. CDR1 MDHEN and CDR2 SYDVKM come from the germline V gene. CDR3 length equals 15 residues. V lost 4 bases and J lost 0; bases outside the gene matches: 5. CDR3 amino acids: CASSSTGQLNTEAFF. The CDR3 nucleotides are TGTGCCAGCAGTTCCACGGGACAGCTGAACACTGAAGCTTTCTTT.

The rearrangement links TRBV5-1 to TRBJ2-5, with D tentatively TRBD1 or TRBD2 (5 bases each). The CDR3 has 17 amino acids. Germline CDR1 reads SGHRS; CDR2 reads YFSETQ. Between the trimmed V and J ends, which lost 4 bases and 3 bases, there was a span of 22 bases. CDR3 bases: TGCGCCAGCAGCCTCGAAAGGGGCGGGCTCAACGAAGAGACCCAGTACTTC. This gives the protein CASSLERGGLNEETQYF.

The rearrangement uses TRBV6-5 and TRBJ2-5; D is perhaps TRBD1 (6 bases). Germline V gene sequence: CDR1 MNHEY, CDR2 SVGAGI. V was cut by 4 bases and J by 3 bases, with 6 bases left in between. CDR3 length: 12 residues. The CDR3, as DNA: TGTGCCAGCAGTTCAGGGGAAGAGACCCAGTACTTC. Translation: CASSSGEETQYF.

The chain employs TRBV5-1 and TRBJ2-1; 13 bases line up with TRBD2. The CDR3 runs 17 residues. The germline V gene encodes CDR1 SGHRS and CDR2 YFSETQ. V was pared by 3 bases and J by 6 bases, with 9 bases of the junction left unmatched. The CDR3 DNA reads TGCGCCAGCAGCTGGACTAGCGGGAGAGTCTCCCGCAATGAGCAGTTCTTC. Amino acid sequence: CASSWTSGRVSRNEQFF.

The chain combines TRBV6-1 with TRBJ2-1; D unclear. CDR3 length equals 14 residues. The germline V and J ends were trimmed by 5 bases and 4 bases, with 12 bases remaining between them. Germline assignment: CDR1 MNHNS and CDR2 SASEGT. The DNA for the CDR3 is TGTGCCAGCAGTACCCGACAAAGATACAATGAGCAGTTCTTC. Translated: CASSTRQRYNEQFF.

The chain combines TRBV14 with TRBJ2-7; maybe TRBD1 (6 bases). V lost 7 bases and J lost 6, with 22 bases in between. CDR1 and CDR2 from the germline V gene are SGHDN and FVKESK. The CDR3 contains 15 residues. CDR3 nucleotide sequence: TGTGCCAGCACCCCCACAGGGAAACCCCCCGGCGAGCAGTACTTC. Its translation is CASTPTGKPPGEQYF.

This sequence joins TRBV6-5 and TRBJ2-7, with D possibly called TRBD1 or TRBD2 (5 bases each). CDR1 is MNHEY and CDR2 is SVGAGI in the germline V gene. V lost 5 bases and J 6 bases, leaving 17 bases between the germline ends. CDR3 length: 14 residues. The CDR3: CASSPRARGAEQYF. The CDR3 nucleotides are TGTGCCAGCAGTCCCCGGGCCCGAGGGGCCGAGCAGTACTTC.

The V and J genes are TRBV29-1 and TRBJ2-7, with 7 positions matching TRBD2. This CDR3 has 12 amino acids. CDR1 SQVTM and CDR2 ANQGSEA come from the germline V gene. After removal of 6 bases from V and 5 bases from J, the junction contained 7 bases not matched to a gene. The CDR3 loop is CSVGGGIHEQYF. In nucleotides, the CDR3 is TGCAGCGTGGGGGGAGGGATCCACGAGCAGTACTTC.

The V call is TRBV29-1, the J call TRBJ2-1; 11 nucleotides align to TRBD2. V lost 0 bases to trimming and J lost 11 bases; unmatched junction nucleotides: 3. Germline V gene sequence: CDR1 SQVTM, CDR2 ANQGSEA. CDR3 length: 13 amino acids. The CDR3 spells CSVEETSGIKQFF. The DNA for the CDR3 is TGCAGCGTTGAAGAGACTAGCGGGATCAAGCAGTTCTTC.

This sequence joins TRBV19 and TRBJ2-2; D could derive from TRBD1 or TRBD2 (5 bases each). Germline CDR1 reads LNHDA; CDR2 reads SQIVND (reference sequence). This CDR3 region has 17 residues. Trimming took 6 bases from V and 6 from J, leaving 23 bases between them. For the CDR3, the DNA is TGTGCCAGTAGGTCCGTCGGGACGCAAACCACGTCCGGGGAGCTGTTTTTT. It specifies CASRSVGTQTTSGELFF.

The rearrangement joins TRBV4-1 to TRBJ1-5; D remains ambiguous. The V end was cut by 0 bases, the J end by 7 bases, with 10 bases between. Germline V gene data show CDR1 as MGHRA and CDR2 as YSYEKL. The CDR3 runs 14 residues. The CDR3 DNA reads TGCGCCAGCAGCCAAGAGAATACGGGCCAGCCCCAGCATTTT. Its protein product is CASSQENTGQPQHF.

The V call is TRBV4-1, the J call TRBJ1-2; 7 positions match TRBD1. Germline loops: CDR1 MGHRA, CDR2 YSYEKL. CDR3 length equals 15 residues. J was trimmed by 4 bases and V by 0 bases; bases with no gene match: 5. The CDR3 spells CASSQEARGSYGYTF. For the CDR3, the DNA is TGCGCCAGCAGCCAAGAGGCCAGGGGGAGCTATGGCTACACCTTC.

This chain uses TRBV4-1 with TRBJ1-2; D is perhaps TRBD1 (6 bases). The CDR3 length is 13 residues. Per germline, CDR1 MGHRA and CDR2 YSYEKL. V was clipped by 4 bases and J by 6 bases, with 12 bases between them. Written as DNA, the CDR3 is TGCGCCAGCAGCCTCAATAGACAGGATGGCTACACCTTC. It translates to CASSLNRQDGYTF.

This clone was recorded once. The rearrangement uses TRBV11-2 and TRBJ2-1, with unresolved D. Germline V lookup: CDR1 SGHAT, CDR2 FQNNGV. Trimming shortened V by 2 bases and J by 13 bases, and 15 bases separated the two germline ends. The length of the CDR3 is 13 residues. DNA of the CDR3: TGTGCCAGCAGCTTACCTAACACAGCGACACAGTTCTTC. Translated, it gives CASSLPNTATQFF.

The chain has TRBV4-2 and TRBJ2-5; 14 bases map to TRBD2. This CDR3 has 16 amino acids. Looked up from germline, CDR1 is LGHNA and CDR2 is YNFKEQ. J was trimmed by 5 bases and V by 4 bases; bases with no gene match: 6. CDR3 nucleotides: TGTGCCAGCAGCCCCGGGACTAGCGGGAGTGAGGAGACCCAGTACTTC. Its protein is CASSPGTSGSEETQYF.

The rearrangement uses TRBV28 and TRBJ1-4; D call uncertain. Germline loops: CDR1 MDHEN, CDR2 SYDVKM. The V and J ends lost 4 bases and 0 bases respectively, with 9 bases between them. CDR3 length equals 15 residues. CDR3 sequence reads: CASSSVVATNEKLFF. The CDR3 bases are TGTGCCAGCAGTTCCGTAGTTGCAACTAATGAAAAACTGTTTTTT.

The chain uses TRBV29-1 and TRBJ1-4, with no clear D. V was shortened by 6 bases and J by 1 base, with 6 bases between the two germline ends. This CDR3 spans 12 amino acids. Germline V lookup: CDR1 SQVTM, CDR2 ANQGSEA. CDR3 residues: CSVRQTNEKLFF. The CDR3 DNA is TGCAGCGTACGCCAAACTAATGAAAAACTGTTTTTT.

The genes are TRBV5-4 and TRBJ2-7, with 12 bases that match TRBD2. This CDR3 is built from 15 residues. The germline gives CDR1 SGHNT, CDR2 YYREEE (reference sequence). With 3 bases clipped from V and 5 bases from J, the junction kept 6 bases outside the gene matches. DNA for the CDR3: TGTGCCAGCAGCTCCGGGCCTAGCGGGAGGGACGAGCAGTACTTC. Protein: CASSSGPSGRDEQYF. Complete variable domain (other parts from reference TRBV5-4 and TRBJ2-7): ETGVTQSPTHLIKTRGQQVTLRCSSQSGHNTVSWYQQALGQGPQFIFQYYREEENGRGNFPPRFSGLQFPNYSSELNVNALELDDSALYLCASSSGPSGRDEQYFGPGTRLTVT.

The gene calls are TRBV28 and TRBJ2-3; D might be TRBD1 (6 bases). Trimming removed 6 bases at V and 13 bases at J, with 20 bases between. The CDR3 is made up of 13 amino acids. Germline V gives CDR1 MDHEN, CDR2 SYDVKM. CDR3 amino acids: CASSYPAGTTEYF. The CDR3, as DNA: TGTGCCAGCAGCTACCCCGCCGGGACAACCGAGTATTTT.